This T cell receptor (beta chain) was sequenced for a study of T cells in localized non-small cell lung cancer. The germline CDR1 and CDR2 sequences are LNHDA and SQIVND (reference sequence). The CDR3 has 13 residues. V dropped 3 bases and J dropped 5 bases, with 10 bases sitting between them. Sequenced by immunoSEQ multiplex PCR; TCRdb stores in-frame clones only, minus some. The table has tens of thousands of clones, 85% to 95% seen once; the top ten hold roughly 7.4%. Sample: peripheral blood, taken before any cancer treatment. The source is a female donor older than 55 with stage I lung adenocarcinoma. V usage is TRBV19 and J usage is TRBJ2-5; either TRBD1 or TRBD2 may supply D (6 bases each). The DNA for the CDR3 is TGTGCCAGTAGTATCGGGGGCACGGAGACCCAGTACTTC. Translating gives CASSIGGTETQYF.